This is a list of T cell receptor beta chains from one sample in a study of technical replicates of blood from a few donors. Clones were sequenced by immunoSEQ multiplex PCR, and TCRdb holds only the in-frame ones, with some missing. The sample yields tens of thousands of clones, roughly 92% seen once. The sample was T cells isolated from PBMCs. The receptors here all came from a human donor in good health. The conserved cysteine and the conserved F or W are not part of the CDR3 here.

>TRBV11-3|TRBJ2-7|14
ASSFSGQGVRYEQY
>TRBV27|TRBJ2-1|12
ASSHGGRRNEQF
>TRBV2|TRBJ2-7|12
ARGTSGISYEQY
>TRBV7-9|TRBJ1-5|13
ASRPAGGSNQPQH
>TRBV2|TRBJ1-1|10
ASRDFHTEAF
>TRBV7-2|TRBJ2-5|13
ASSLMAGRKETQY
>TRBV14|TRBJ1-2|14
ASSQLIGQVLYGYT
>TRBV29-1|TRBJ1-1|10
SVEEVNTEAF
>TRBV6-5|TRBJ1-2|14
ASSYLETGPNYGYT
>TRBV30|TRBJ2-1|11
AWSVGGKNEQF
>TRBV9|TRBJ2-7|12
ASSPGTPSYEQY
>TRBV4-2|TRBJ2-1|13
ASTGREGVHNEQF